A selection of T cell receptor beta chains follows, all from one sample in a study of PD-1 blockade in classical Hodgkin lymphoma. The repertoire was sequenced with immunoSEQ multiplex PCR; TCRdb's copy has only in-frame clones and lacks some. Among tens of thousands of clones listed, approximately 92% were seen once. The sample here was peripheral blood mononuclear cells (PBMCs), taken before the second cycle of nivolumab. All receptors come from a human donor with classical Hodgkin lymphoma. Both conserved end residues are part of each CDR3. D genes are given only for firm matches. The listing skips clone size in some rows; elsewhere it reads once, few, many or a size class.

V: TRBV28; J: TRBJ2-5; D: .; size: .; CDR3: CASSFSEGETQYF; DNA: TGTGCCAGCAGTTTTTCCGAGGGGGAGACCCAGTACTTC
V: TRBV18; J: TRBJ2-2; D: .; size: .; CDR3: CASSPSPRNTGELFF; DNA: TGTGCCAGCTCACCAAGCCCCAGAAACACCGGGGAGCTGTTTTTT
V: TRBV9; J: TRBJ1-5; D: TRBD1; size: .; CDR3: CASSPGTGALNQPQHF; DNA: TGTGCCAGCAGCCCCGGGACAGGGGCGCTCAATCAGCCCCAGCATTTT
V: TRBV4-1; J: TRBJ2-2; D: .; size: .; CDR3: CASSQDQPGELFF; DNA: TGCGCCAGCAGCCAAGATCAACCAGGGGAGCTGTTTTTT
V: TRBV27; J: TRBJ2-1; D: TRBD2; size: .; CDR3: CASSTAGTSGPSSYNEQFF; DNA: TGTGCCAGCAGTACCGCCGGGACTAGCGGGCCGAGCTCCTACAATGAGCAGTTCTTC
V: TRBV19; J: TRBJ2-1; D: .; size: .; CDR3: CASSIPTDEQFF; DNA: TGTGCCAGTAGTATCCCTACCGATGAGCAGTTCTTC
V: TRBV7-6; J: TRBJ1-3; D: .; size: .; CDR3: CASSLDSRGAGNTIYF; DNA: TGTGCCAGCAGCTTGGACAGCCGAGGGGCTGGAAACACCATATATTTT
V: TRBV4-2; J: TRBJ1-5; D: .; size: .; CDR3: CATSPSSGSFIDQPQHF; DNA: TGTGCCACCAGTCCTTCCAGCGGATCCTTCATTGATCAGCCCCAGCATTTT
V: TRBV7-2; J: TRBJ2-4; D: .; size: .; CDR3: CASSRPTRLRNDIQYF; DNA: TGTGCCAGCAGCCGCCCGACCCGTCTCCGGAATGACATTCAGTACTTC
V: TRBV28; J: TRBJ2-7; D: .; size: .; CDR3: CASSFAGSQYF; DNA: TGTGCCAGCAGTTTTGCGGGGAGTCAGTACTTC
V: TRBV5-1; J: TRBJ1-6; D: .; size: .; CDR3: CASSLGTQTNSPLHF; DNA: TGCGCCAGCAGCTTAGGAACACAAACGAATTCACCCCTCCACTTT
V: TRBV21-1; J: TRBJ2-7; D: .; size: .; CDR3: CASSKSVGETVHEQYF; DNA: TGTGCCAGCAGCAAGAGCGTGGGGGAGACCGTCCACGAGCAGTACTTC
V: TRBV6-5; J: TRBJ2-7; D: .; size: .; CDR3: CASSYLAMGDEQYF; DNA: TGTGCCAGCAGTTACTTGGCAATGGGGGACGAGCAGTACTTC
V: TRBV10-2; J: TRBJ2-7; D: TRBD2; size: .; CDR3: CASSERLAGAGEQYF; DNA: TGCGCCAGCAGTGAGCGACTAGCGGGAGCGGGGGAGCAGTACTTC
V: TRBV29-1; J: TRBJ2-1; D: TRBD2; size: .; CDR3: CSVEGLVAGVFF; DNA: TGCAGCGTTGAAGGTTTGGTAGCGGGGGTTTTCTTC
V: TRBV2; J: TRBJ2-3; D: TRBD1; size: once; CDR3: CASRVSTGGTDTQYF; DNA: TGTGCCAGCAGGGTCTCGACAGGGGGAACAGATACGCAGTATTTT
V: TRBV28; J: TRBJ2-1; D: .; size: .; CDR3: CASSFGLANEQFF; DNA: TGTGCCAGCAGTTTTGGGTTAGCCAATGAGCAGTTCTTC
V: TRBV19; J: TRBJ1-4; D: TRBD1; size: .; CDR3: CASSISGTAEKLFF; DNA: TGTGCCAGTAGTATATCTGGGACAGCAGAAAAACTGTTTTTT
V: TRBV4-1; J: TRBJ1-4; D: TRBD1; size: .; CDR3: CASRQSGGGSNEKLFF; DNA: TGCGCCAGCAGACAATCAGGGGGCGGCTCTAATGAAAAACTGTTTTTT
V: TRBV10-3; J: TRBJ1-6; D: .; size: .; CDR3: CAISSQGPNSPLHF; DNA: TGTGCCATCAGTTCTCAGGGGCCCAATTCACCCCTCCACTTT
V: TRBV7-9; J: TRBJ1-4; D: .; size: .; CDR3: CASSSLPGTRNEKLFF; DNA: TGTGCCAGCAGCTCGCTACCGGGTACAAGGAATGAAAAACTGTTTTTT
V: TRBV15; J: TRBJ1-3; D: .; size: many; CDR3: CATSRDHSGAISGNTIYF; DNA: TGTGCCACCAGCAGAGATCACTCGGGGGCGATCTCTGGAAACACCATATATTTT
V: TRBV13; J: TRBJ2-1; D: .; size: .; CDR3: CASSLGPYNEQFF; DNA: TGTGCCAGCAGCCTGGGCCCATACAATGAGCAGTTCTTC
V: TRBV18; J: TRBJ2-7; D: TRBD1; size: .; CDR3: CASSPTTGKGEQYF; DNA: TGTGCCAGCTCACCGACGACAGGGAAGGGCGAGCAGTACTTC
V: TRBV11-2; J: TRBJ2-1; D: .; size: .; CDR3: CASSLGGAGIYNEQFF; DNA: TGTGCCAGCAGCTTAGGAGGGGCGGGCATCTACAATGAGCAGTTCTTC
V: TRBV9; J: TRBJ2-7; D: .; size: .; CDR3: CASTLTRGRGAYEQYF; DNA: TGTGCCAGCACCCTGACCAGGGGGCGGGGGGCTTACGAGCAGTACTTC
V: TRBV25-1; J: TRBJ2-3; D: .; size: .; CDR3: CASSDTSQTDTQYF; DNA: TGTGCCAGCAGTGATACGTCCCAGACAGATACGCAGTATTTT
V: TRBV7-8; J: TRBJ2-3; D: .; size: .; CDR3: CASSFSSIGTDTQYF; DNA: TGTGCCAGCAGCTTTAGTAGCATTGGCACAGATACGCAGTATTTT
V: TRBV20-1; J: TRBJ2-5; D: .; size: .; CDR3: CSARSETQYF; DNA: TGCAGTGCTAGGTCAGAGACCCAGTACTTC
V: TRBV4-2; J: TRBJ1-6; D: .; size: .; CDR3: CASSLREGSPLHF; DNA: TGTGCCAGCAGCTTGCGGGAGGGTTCACCCCTCCACTTT
V: TRBV28; J: TRBJ2-7; D: .; size: few; CDR3: CASSRTYEQYF; DNA: TGTGCCAGCAGTCGGACGTACGAGCAGTACTTC
V: TRBV7-2; J: TRBJ2-7; D: TRBD1; size: once; CDR3: CASSPATGTGSYEQYF; DNA: TGTGCCAGCAGCCCTGCTACCGGGACAGGGTCCTACGAGCAGTACTTC
V: TRBV6-1; J: TRBJ1-5; D: .; size: .; CDR3: CASSERRNQPQHF; DNA: TGTGCCAGCAGTGAACGTAGAAATCAGCCCCAGCATTTT
V: TRBV7-6; J: TRBJ1-3; D: .; size: .; CDR3: CASNHPGSGNTIYF; DNA: TGTGCCAGCAACCACCCAGGGTCTGGAAACACCATATATTTT
V: TRBV5-8; J: TRBJ1-2; D: .; size: .; CDR3: CASRQPGFTVIAYTF; DNA: TGTGCCAGCAGGCAACCGGGATTTACCGTTATAGCCTACACCTTC
V: TRBV23-1; J: TRBJ1-1; D: .; size: few; CDR3: CASSQSVQGGRNTEAFF; DNA: TGCGCCAGCAGTCAATCTGTCCAGGGAGGGCGGAACACTGAAGCTTTCTTT
V: TRBV6-5; J: TRBJ2-7; D: .; size: .; CDR3: CASSTRDTVEQYF; DNA: TGTGCCAGTTCCACCCGGGACACCGTCGAGCAGTACTTC
V: TRBV5-1; J: TRBJ2-5; D: .; size: .; CDR3: CASSSADRNQETQYF; DNA: TGCGCCAGCAGCTCCGCCGACAGAAATCAAGAGACCCAGTACTTC
V: TRBV11-2; J: TRBJ2-1; D: .; size: .; CDR3: CASSLDWRLVEQFF; DNA: TGTGCCAGCAGCTTAGATTGGAGGTTAGTTGAGCAGTTCTTC
V: TRBV2; J: TRBJ2-7; D: TRBD1; size: .; CDR3: CASSGPGQGMAYEQYF; DNA: TGTGCCAGCAGTGGACCGGGACAGGGGATGGCCTACGAGCAGTACTTC
V: TRBV5-1; J: TRBJ2-5; D: TRBD2; size: .; CDR3: CASSPLAGGPGETQYF; DNA: TGCGCCAGCAGCCCCTTAGCGGGAGGGCCGGGGGAGACCCAGTACTTC
V: TRBV5-1; J: TRBJ2-6; D: .; size: .; CDR3: CASSLWNSWGSGANVLTF; DNA: TGCGCCAGCAGCTTGTGGAACTCCTGGGGATCCGGGGCCAACGTCCTGACTTTC